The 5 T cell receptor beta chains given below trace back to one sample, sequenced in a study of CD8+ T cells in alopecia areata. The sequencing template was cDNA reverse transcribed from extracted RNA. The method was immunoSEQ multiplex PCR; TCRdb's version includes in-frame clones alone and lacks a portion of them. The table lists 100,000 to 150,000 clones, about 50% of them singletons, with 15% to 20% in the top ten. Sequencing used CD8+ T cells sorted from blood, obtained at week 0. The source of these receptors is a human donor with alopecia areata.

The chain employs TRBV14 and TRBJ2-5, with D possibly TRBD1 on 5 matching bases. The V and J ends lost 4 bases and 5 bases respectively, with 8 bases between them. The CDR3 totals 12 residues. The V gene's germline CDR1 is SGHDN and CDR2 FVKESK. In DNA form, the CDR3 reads TGTGCCAGCAGCCGAGCAGGGGAGACCCAGTACTTC. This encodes CASSRAGETQYF.

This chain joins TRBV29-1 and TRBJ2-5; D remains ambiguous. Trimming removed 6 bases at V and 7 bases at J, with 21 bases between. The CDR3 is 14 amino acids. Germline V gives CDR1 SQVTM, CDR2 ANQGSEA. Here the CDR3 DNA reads TGCAGCGTCGAATCCGTAGTGGACCTCGGGACCCAGTACTTC. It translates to CSVESVVDLGTQYF.

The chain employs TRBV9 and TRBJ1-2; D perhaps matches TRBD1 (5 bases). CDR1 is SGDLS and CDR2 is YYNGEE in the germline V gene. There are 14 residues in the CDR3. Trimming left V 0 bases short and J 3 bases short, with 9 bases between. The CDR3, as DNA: TGTGCCAGCAGCGTAGGAGTGGGGGACTATGGCTACACCTTC. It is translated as CASSVGVGDYGYTF.

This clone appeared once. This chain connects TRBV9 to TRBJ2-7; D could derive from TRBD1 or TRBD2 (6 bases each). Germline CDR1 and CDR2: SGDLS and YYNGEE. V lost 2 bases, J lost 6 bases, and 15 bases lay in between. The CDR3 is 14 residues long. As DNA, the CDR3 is TGTGCCAGCAGCGTCGCCGGGGGCCTTGGCGAGCAGTACTTC. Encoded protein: CASSVAGGLGEQYF.

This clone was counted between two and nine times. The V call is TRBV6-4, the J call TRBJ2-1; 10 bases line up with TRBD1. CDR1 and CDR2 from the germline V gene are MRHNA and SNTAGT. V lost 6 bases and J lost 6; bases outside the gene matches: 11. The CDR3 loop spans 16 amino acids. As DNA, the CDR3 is TGTGCCAGCAGCCCCCTGACAGGGGGCGAAACCAATGAGCAGTTCTTC. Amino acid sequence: CASSPLTGGETNEQFF.